The 27 T cell receptor beta chains below come from one sample, sequenced in a study of tumor-infiltrating lymphocytes in primary liver carcinoma. TCR beta cDNA came from 400 to 500 ng total RNA, primed with a constant-region primer. Construction of TCR beta libraries relied on three successive nested multiplex PCR rounds employing slightly modified ARM-PCR. Running nine to ten cycles apiece, the first two PCR rounds relied on TRBV1-TRBV30 forward primers together with a C-beta reverse primer. TCRdb used MiXCR to reprocess the multiplex PCR reads, holding one entry per CDR3 protein. The table has 150,000 to 200,000 distinct CDR3 sequences, roughly two thirds seen once; the top ten hold 5.5% to 9%. Blood RNA came from unsorted whole blood; germline DNA was also extracted. Material: peripheral blood. The receptor source for this set is a woman in her sixties or seventies with primary liver carcinoma and hepatitis B virus infection.

This clonotype was observed a few times. This chain joins TRBV28 and TRBJ2-7; D not certain. The germline gives CDR1 MDHEN, CDR2 SYDVKM. The CDR3 spans 11 residues. V dropped 6 bases and J dropped 0 bases, with 3 bases sitting between them. CDR3 in DNA: TGTGCCAGCAGGGCCTCCTACGAGCAGTACTTC. This encodes CASRASYEQYF.

In the case of this clonotype: A much more abundant neighbour one base away suggests this may be a read error. The chain employs TRBV12-3 or TRBV12-4 and TRBJ2-2; D is undetermined. This CDR3 has 14 residues. The CDR3 region is CASGFHGDTGELFF. CDR3 coding DNA: TGTGCCAGCGGTTTTCATGGAGACACCGGGGAGCTGTTTTTT.

This clonotype occurred once. Since a much larger clone is just one base distant, this may be a read error. The chain uses TRBV6-1 and TRBJ1-5; the D is unclear. Germline CDR1 reads MNHNS; CDR2 reads SASEGT. The V gene lost 4 bases and the J gene lost 2 bases, with 15 bases spanning the gap. CDR3 length equals 16 residues. For the CDR3, the DNA is TGTGCCAGCAGTGCCAAGGAGAAATATGGCAATCAGCCCCAGCATTTT. Its protein product is CASSAKEKYGNQPQHF.

The CDR3 DNA reads TGCGCCAGCAGCTTGGGGGGAGGGGGCCGGTCGGCGCAGTACTTC. Translation: CASSLGGGGRSAQYF. The rearrangement uses TRBV5-1 and TRBJ2-7; D could derive from TRBD1 or TRBD2 (7 bases each). The CDR3 is 15 amino acids. The germline gives CDR1 SGHRS, CDR2 YFSETQ. V was clipped by 0 bases and J by 9 bases, with 19 bases between them.

A word on this clonotype: At one end the junction does not follow the germline gene, possibly because of a read error. The chain uses TRBV6-1 and TRBJ1-5; 8 bases line up with TRBD1. Looked up from germline, CDR1 is MNHNS and CDR2 is SASEGT. CDR3 size: 19 residues. In nucleotides, the CDR3 is TGTGCTAGCAGTGCGTACCACAGGACAGGGAGAGAAAGCAATCAGCCCCAGCATTTT. This encodes CASSAYHRTGRESNQPQHF.

This clonotype was counted ten times or more. V and J are TRBV6-1 and TRBJ2-1; maybe TRBD2 (6 bases). The CDR3 has 17 amino acids. The germline V gene encodes CDR1 MNHNS and CDR2 SASEGT. V was cut by 6 bases and J by 7 bases, with 25 bases left in between. Here the CDR3 DNA reads TGTGCCAGCAGCCGCCAGGTGGTAACGGGAGCGGGTAATGAGCAGTTCTTC. Translated, it gives CASSRQVVTGAGNEQFF.

Note on this clonotype: The junction shows a germline mismatch at one end, possibly a read error. The chain employs TRBV7-9 and TRBJ1-5, with 12 bases matching TRBD1. Germline V lookup: CDR1 SEHNR, CDR2 FQNEAQ (reference sequence). The CDR3 extends over 16 amino acids. DNA for the CDR3: TGTGCCAGCAGCCCATCGGGACAGGGGGCGCATCAGCCCCGGCATTTT. Protein sequence: CASSPSGQGAHQPRHF.

This clonotype was counted a few times. This chain joins TRBV6-5 and TRBJ2-5; the D gene could be TRBD1 or TRBD2 (5 bases each). CDR1 and CDR2 (germline): MNHEY, SVGAGI. Trimming removed 0 bases at V and 2 bases at J, with 10 bases between. This CDR3 has 15 residues. This CDR3 reads CASSYSWGWQETQYF. CDR3 DNA sequence: TGTGCCAGCAGTTACTCCTGGGGGTGGCAAGAGACCCAGTACTTC.

Concerning this clonotype itself: The junction does not match germline at one end; this may be a read error. This chain uses TRBV11-2 with TRBJ2-2; D is tentatively TRBD1 or TRBD2 (5 bases each). Germline V CDR1 and CDR2: SGHAT, FQNNGV. The CDR3 runs to 13 residues. The CDR3 protein is CACSRLGTGELLF. The DNA for the CDR3 is TGTGCCTGCAGCCGACTTGGGACCGGGGAGCTGTTGTTT.

This clonotype came up many times. A much more abundant neighbour one base away suggests this may be a read error. The gene calls are TRBV11-1 and TRBJ2-5; 7 positions match TRBD1. CDR1 is SGHAT and CDR2 is FQDESV in the germline V gene (reference sequence). CDR3 length equals 14 residues. The CDR3 coding sequence is TGTGCCAGCAGCTGGACAGGCCTCCAAGAGACCCGGTACTTC. It is translated as CASSWTGLQETRYF.

Note on this clonotype: A much larger clone is a single base away; this may be a read error. The chain has TRBV6-2 or TRBV6-3 and TRBJ2-6, with TRBD1 matching over 10 bases. CDR1 is MNHEY, CDR2 SVGEGT, per germline. The CDR3 extends over 19 amino acids. DNA of the CDR3: TGTGCCCGCAGTTACTTCCGGACAGGGGGAAGCTCTGGGGCCAACGTCCTGACTTTC. This gives the protein CARSYFRTGGSSGANVLTF.

Worth noting for this clonotype: This could be a read error, since a much larger clone is one nucleotide away. V usage is TRBV6-6 and J usage is TRBJ2-7, with D tentatively TRBD2 (5 bases). The CDR3 contains 14 residues. From germline, CDR1 is MNHNY and CDR2 SVGAGI (reference sequence). CDR3 sequence (DNA): TGTGCCAGCAGTTATGGCCCTAGCAGACCTGAGCAGTGCTTC. Protein product: CASSYGPSRPEQCF.

This clonotype came up many times. The J gene is TRBJ1-1, the V gene TRBV6-1, with 8 nucleotides matching TRBD1. The length of the CDR3 is 16 residues. Per germline, CDR1 MNHNS and CDR2 SASEGT. V was clipped by 5 bases and J by 1 base; unmatched bases: 9. Here the CDR3 DNA reads TGTGCCAGCAGTCCACCGGACAGGGCGGGGAACACTGAAGCTTTCTTT. Translated: CASSPPDRAGNTEAFF.

About this clonotype: Germline and junction disagree at one end, which may indicate a read error. V and J are TRBV12-3 or TRBV12-4 and TRBJ1-2; no reliable D call. The CDR3 is 15 amino acids. The CDR3 sequence is CDSSPQAAGIYGYAF. The CDR3 bases are TGTGACAGCAGTCCCCAGGCAGCGGGTATCTATGGCTACGCCTTC.

A word on this clonotype: At one end, the junction sequence differs from germline, possibly due to a read error. The chain couples TRBV29-1 to TRBJ2-1; D not resolved. The CDR3 covers 13 residues. CDR1 is SQVTM and CDR2 is ANQGSEA in the germline V gene. CDR3 sequence (DNA): TGCAACGTTTCCTATGGTAGCAGGACTGAGCAGTTCTTC. Translating gives CNVSYGSRTEQFF.

This clonotype was counted at least ten times. The genes are TRBV6-6 and TRBJ2-3, with D possibly called TRBD1 or TRBD2 (5 bases each). Trimming stripped 2 bases from V and 4 bases from J, with 10 bases between. Germline CDR1 MNHNY, CDR2 SVGAGI (reference sequence). CDR3 size: 14 residues. The CDR3 spells CASSYEGKPDTQYF. CDR3 DNA: TGTGCCAGCAGTTACGAGGGGAAGCCAGATACGCAGTATTTT.

The chain is built from TRBV11-2 and TRBJ2-3; D is perhaps TRBD2 (6 bases). The CDR3 runs 18 residues. Germline assignment: CDR1 SGHAT and CDR2 FQNNGV. V was pared by 3 bases and J by 0 bases, with 19 bases between. CDR3 sequence: CASSFSTLTGVSTDTQYF. The CDR3 nucleotides are TGTGCCAGCAGCTTCTCTACACTAACGGGAGTTAGCACAGATACGCAGTATTTT.

In the case of this clonotype: A read error may produce the germline difference seen at one junction end. The chain combines TRBV29-1 with TRBJ1-4; D remains ambiguous. CDR3 length equals 14 residues. Germline V lookup: CDR1 SQVTM, CDR2 ANQGSEA. DNA of the CDR3: TGTAGCGTAGCTCCCCGGGGTCTGGATGAAAAACTGTTTTTT. Translated: CSVAPRGLDEKLFF. Full variable domain (outside the CDR3, taken from reference TRBV29-1 and TRBJ1-4): SAVISQKPSRDICQRGTSLTIQCQVDSQVTMMFWYRQQPGQSLTLIATANQGSEATYESGFVIDKFPISRPNLTFSTLTVSNMSPEDSSIYLCSVAPRGLDEKLFFGSGTQLSVL.

Details on this clonotype: It is likely a read error, because the conserved phenylalanine at the end of the CDR3 is missing. The chain recombines TRBV11-2 with TRBJ2-3, with D uncertain. In germline, CDR1 is SGHAT, CDR2 FQNNGV. CDR3 size: 11 residues. CDR3 bases: TGTGCCACCAGCTTAGCAGATACGCAGTATTCT. Its protein product is CATSLADTQYS.

As regards this clonotype: A read error may account for a junction end that differs from germline. The rearrangement links TRBV6-5 to TRBJ2-7; 7 nucleotides match TRBD2. Germline values: CDR1 MNHEY, CDR2 SVGAGI. The CDR3 covers 14 residues. The CDR3 protein is CAGSKVGGPYEQYF. As DNA, the CDR3 is TGTGCCGGCAGTAAAGTGGGAGGGCCATACGAGCAGTACTTC.

Concerning this clonotype: The CDR3 does not close with the conserved phenylalanine or tryptophan, likely indicating a read error. No DNA is shown, since the ends of the CDR3 on it are uncertain; the CDR3 is the one TCRdb lists. This sequence joins TRBV11-2 and TRBJ1-1; the table's D call of TRBD1 was not tested on the DNA. In germline, CDR1 is SGHAT, CDR2 FQNNGV. 16 amino acids form the CDR3, both terminal residues included. The CDR3 sequence is CAISLARQSQYTEALV.

Only one count was recorded for this clonotype. The junction does not match germline at one end; this may be a read error. The J gene is TRBJ2-1, the V gene TRBV10-2; D call uncertain. This CDR3 contains 14 residues. CDR1 and CDR2 from the germline V gene are WSHSY and SAAADI. CDR3 in amino acids: CASSAKASYNEQLF. The CDR3 nucleotides are TGCGCCAGCAGTGCGAAGGCCTCCTACAATGAGCAGCTCTTC.

The sample holds many counts of this clonotype. The chain recombines TRBV4-2 with TRBJ2-7; the D gene is possibly TRBD2 (5 bases). This CDR3 has 14 amino acids. Trimming cost V 3 bases and J 4 bases, with 13 bases left between them. Germline CDR1 and CDR2: LGHNA and YNFKEQ. The chain's CDR3 is CASSQGEGPYEQYF. The CDR3 coding sequence is TGTGCCAGCAGCCAGGGAGAGGGCCCATACGAGCAGTACTTC.

Regarding this clonotype: The CDR3 carries no conserved terminal phenylalanine or tryptophan, so it likely arises from a read error. It is unclear where the CDR3 begins or ends on the DNA, so no DNA is shown, and the CDR3 is as TCRdb lists it. The chain links TRBV6-2 or TRBV6-3 to TRBJ2-7; no DNA check was done on the table's D call, TRBD2. The CDR3 has 14 residues if both end residues are counted. Per the germline V gene, CDR1 is MNHEY and CDR2 is SVGEGT. This CDR3 is CASSFSPGLTELLC.

Comments on this clonotype: A junction boundary mismatches the germline segment, possibly from a read error. The V call is TRBV5-1, the J call TRBJ1-4, with D unclear. Per germline, CDR1 SGHRS and CDR2 YFSETQ. This CDR3 is 12 amino acids long. CDR3 in amino acids: CARSFNNEKLFF. CDR3 DNA: TGCGCCAGGAGCTTTAATAATGAAAAACTGTTTTTT.

The sample holds many counts of this clonotype. The rearrangement uses TRBV6-1 and TRBJ2-3, with 9 bases identical to TRBD1. This CDR3 comprises 16 residues. The V and J ends lost 5 bases and 3 bases, in that order; junction bases with no gene match: 9. Germline V gives CDR1 MNHNS, CDR2 SASEGT. As DNA, the CDR3 is TGTGCCAGCAGTCCCCACTACAGGGGGCGGACAGATACGCAGTATTTT. Translated, it gives CASSPHYRGRTDTQYF.

The gene calls are TRBV5-6 and TRBJ2-7, with a possible D match to TRBD2 (6 bases). The CDR3 sequence is 14 residues long. The V and J ends lost 2 bases and 6 bases respectively, with 15 bases between them. Germline values: CDR1 SGHDT, CDR2 YYEEEE. The CDR3 loop reads CASSFDGGNCEQYF. CDR3 bases: TGTGCCAGCAGCTTCGACGGGGGAAATTGCGAGCAGTACTTC.